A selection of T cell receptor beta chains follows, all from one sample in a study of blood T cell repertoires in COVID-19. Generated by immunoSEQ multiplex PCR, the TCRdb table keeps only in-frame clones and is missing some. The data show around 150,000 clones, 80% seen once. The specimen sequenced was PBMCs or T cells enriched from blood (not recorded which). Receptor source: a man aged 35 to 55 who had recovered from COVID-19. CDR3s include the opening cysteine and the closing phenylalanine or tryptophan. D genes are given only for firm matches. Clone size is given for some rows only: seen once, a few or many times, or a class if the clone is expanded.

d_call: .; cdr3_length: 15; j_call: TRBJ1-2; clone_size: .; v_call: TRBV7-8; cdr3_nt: TGTGCCAGCAGCTTAGCGGTGGGGGCGGTACACGGCTACACCTTC; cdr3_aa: CASSLAVGAVHGYTF
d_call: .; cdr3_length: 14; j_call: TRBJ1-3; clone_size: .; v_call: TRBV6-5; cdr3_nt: TGTGCCAGCAGCCCGGACACCCTCGGAAACACCATATATTTT; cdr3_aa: CASSPDTLGNTIYF
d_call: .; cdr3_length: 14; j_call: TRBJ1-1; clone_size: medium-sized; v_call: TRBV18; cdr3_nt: TGTGCCAGCTCACCAGGGGGCCTGGGGACTGAAGCTTTCTTT; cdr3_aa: CASSPGGLGTEAFF
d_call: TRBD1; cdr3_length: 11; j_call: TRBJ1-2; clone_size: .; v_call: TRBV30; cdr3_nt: TGTGCCTCTGACAGGGTCGGGGGCTACACCTTC; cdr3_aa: CASDRVGGYTF
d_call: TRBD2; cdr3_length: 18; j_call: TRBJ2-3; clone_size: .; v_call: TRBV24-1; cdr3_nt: TGTGCCACCAGTGCTTTAGCGGGGAAGTCATCTAGCACAGATACGCAGTATTTT; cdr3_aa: CATSALAGKSSSTDTQYF
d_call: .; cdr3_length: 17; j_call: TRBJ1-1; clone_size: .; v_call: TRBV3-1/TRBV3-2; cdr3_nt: TGTGCCAGCAGCCAAGGCGGGGCTGGCACGGTGAGGACTGAAGCTTTCTTT; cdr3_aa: CASSQGGAGTVRTEAFF
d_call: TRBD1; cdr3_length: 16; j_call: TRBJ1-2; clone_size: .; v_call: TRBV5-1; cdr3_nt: TGCGCCAGCAGCTTGGCAGGGACAGGCCCCCGCTATGGCTACACCTTC; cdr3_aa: CASSLAGTGPRYGYTF
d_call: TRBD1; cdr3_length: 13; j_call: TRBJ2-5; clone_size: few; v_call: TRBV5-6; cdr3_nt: TGTGCCAGCAGCTACGGACAGGGGGAGACCCAGTACTTC; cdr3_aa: CASSYGQGETQYF
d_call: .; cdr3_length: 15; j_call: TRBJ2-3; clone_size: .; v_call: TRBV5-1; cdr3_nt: TGCGCCAGCTCACCCCGGGAACCCAGCACAGATACGCAGTATTTT; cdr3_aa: CASSPREPSTDTQYF
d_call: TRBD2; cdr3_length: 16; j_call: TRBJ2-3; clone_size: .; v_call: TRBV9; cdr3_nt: TGTGCCAGCAGCGTGAACGGGGGGGCCGCCACAGATACGCAGTATTTT; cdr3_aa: CASSVNGGAATDTQYF
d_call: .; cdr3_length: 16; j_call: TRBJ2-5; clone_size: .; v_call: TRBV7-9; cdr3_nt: TGTGCCAGCAGCCGCGGGGTAGCGAGCAACCAAGAGACCCAGTACTTC; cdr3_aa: CASSRGVASNQETQYF
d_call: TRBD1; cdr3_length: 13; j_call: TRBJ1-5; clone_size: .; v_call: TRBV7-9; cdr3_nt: TGTGCCAGCAGCCCTACAGGGGAACAGCCCCAGCATTTT; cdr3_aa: CASSPTGEQPQHF
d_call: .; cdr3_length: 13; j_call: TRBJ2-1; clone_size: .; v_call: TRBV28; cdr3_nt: TGTGCCAGCAGTTTCCCAGCGGTTCATGAGCAGTTCTTC; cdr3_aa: CASSFPAVHEQFF
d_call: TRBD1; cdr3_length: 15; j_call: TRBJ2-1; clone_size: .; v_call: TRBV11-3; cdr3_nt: TGTGCCAGCAGCTTTCGGGACAGTTCCTACAATGAGCAGTTCTTC; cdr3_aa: CASSFRDSSYNEQFF
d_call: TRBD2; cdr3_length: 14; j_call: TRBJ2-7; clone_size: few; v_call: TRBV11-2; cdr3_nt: TGTGCCAGCAGCGAACAGCGGGGGGCCTACGAGCAGTACTTC; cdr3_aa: CASSEQRGAYEQYF
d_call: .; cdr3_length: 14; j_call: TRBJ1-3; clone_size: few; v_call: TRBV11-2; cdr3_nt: TGTGCCAGCAGCTTCGGCAGGACTGGAAACACCATATATTTT; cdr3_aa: CASSFGRTGNTIYF
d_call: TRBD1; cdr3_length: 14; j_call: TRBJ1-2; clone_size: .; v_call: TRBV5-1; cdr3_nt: TGCGCCAGCAGCGACCGGACAGGGAACTATGGCTACACCTTC; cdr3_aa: CASSDRTGNYGYTF
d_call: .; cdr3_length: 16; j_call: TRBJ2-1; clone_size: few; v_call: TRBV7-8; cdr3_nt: TGTGCCAGCAGCTTAGCTGGGGGCCAGTTTTATAATGAGCAGTTCTTC; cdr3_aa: CASSLAGGQFYNEQFF
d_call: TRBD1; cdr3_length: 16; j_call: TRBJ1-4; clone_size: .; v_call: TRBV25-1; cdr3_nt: TGTGCCAGCAGTGATCCCGGGACAGGGATAAATGAAAAACTGTTTTTT; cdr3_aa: CASSDPGTGINEKLFF
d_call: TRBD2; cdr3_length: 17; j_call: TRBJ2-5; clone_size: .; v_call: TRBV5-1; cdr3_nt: TGCGCCAGCAGCTCCGGGACTAGCGGGGGGGCGGGCGAGACCCAGTACTTC; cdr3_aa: CASSSGTSGGAGETQYF